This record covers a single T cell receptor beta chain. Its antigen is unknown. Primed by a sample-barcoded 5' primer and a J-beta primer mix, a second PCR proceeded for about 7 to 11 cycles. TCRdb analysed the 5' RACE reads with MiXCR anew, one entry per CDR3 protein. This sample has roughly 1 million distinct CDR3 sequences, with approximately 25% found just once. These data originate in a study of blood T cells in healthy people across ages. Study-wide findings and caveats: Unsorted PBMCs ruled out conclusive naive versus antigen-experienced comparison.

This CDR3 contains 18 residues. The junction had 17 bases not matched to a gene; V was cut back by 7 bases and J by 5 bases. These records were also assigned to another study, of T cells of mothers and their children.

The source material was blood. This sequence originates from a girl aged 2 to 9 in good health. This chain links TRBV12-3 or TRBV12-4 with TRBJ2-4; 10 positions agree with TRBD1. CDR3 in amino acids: CASTDERVGQGSQNIQYF. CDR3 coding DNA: TGTGCCAGCACTGACGAAAGGGTGGGACAGGGGTCCCAAAACATTCAGTACTTC.